This TCR beta chain was identified during a study of Ad26.COV2.S vaccination and SARS-CoV-2 variants. Some clones are missing from TCRdb's copy, which holds only in-frame ones; the method was immunoSEQ multiplex PCR. The table shows about 350,000 clones, with 92% occurring only once. Findings of the study overall: Vaccine recipients surpassed placebo recipients in spike-specific TCR breadth. Measurement of non-spike TCR breadth gave similar results in vaccine and placebo recipients.

This CDR3 has 17 amino acids. The V segment lost 5 bases and the J segment 4 bases; nucleotides outside the gene matches: 17. Germline V gene data show CDR1 as SGDLS and CDR2 as YYNGEE. Comments on this clone: Antigen unknown.

The source was peripheral blood, collected after recovery from COVID-19. This chain connects TRBV9 to TRBJ2-5, with 7 bases aligning to TRBD2. This clonotype was obtained from a human donor who had recovered from COVID-19. In nucleotides, the CDR3 is TGTGCCAGCAGTGCCGGTATAGCCCCTAGCGGTAGAGAGACCCAGTACTTC. This translates into CASSAGIAPSGRETQYF.